The 2 T cell receptor beta chains given below trace back to one sample, sequenced in a study of prognosis after radiotherapy for stage I lung cancer. Amplification of TCR beta CDR3 from genomic DNA used two-round multiplex PCR. Individual primers that were specific to each TRBV and TRBJ gene served in first-round PCR. TCRdb processed the multiplex PCR reads anew with MiXCR; each CDR3 protein has one entry. Here the sample spans tens of thousands of distinct CDR3 sequences, roughly 36% being singletons. The sample in question was PBMCs, obtained before or after stereotactic body radiation therapy (not recorded which). Receptors were obtained from a donor aged 50 or older with non-small cell lung cancer.

This clonotype was seen repeatedly, ten times or more. This may arise from a read error, as a much more abundant clone is one base away. The chain is built from TRBV7-2 and TRBJ2-2, with a possible D match to TRBD1 (5 bases). Germline values: CDR1 SGHTA, CDR2 FQGNSA. The CDR3 is 12 residues long. DNA for the CDR3: TGTGTCAGCAGCTTACAGGCCGGGGAGCTGTTTTTT. This codes for CVSSLQAGELFF.

About this clonotype: A junction end diverges from the germline sequence, so it may reflect a read error. V and J are TRBV5-1 and TRBJ1-2; D remains ambiguous. Germline values: CDR1 SGHRS, CDR2 YFSETQ. CDR3 length: 16 amino acids. The CDR3 region has the DNA TGCGCCAGCAGCCCGGGAGGCGGCACGCACTTGAAGGGCTACAACTTC. Residues: CASSPGGGTHLKGYNF.